In this sample, the clone carrying this T cell receptor (beta chain) turned up a few times. This sample was taken from a study of blood T cell repertoires in COVID-19. About the research overall: Samples came from the United States, Italy and Spain, spanning acute and convalescent COVID-19. Nucleic acid was either cDNA or gDNA, and it came from T cells, B-cell-depleted T cells, or PBMCs.

Looked up from germline, CDR1 is MGHRA and CDR2 is YSYEKL. The V end lost 1 base, the J end lost 7 bases, and 10 bases lay between the germline ends. This CDR3 has 13 amino acids. Authors' data handling: It was from reference gene primer amplification that nucleated cell counts were estimated. The assay was immunoSEQ multiplex PCR, and TCRdb's table has in-frame clones only and misses some. The V and J calls and clone size were taken over from that table, and D and trimming were inferred from the DNA. The top ten hold 25% of the sample, which has 65,000 or so clones, more than 65% seen once. The sequence was obtained from a human donor in a cohort sampled during active COVID-19. V usage is TRBV4-1 and J usage is TRBJ1-1, with D perhaps TRBD1 (5 bases). Specimen: peripheral blood. The CDR3 bases are TGCGCCAGCAGCCAAGTATTGACAGTTGAAGCTTTCTTT. Its protein product is CASSQVLTVEAFF.